Here is one T cell receptor (beta chain) with its context. Its antigen is not identified. Clones were read by immunoSEQ multiplex PCR, and TCRdb kept only the in-frame ones, dropping some. Of 95,000 to 150,000 clones detected, around 87% appear once; the ten largest clones hold about 10%. The source of the sample is a study of T cell responses to AZD1222 COVID-19 vaccine. V was trimmed by 0 bases and J by 2 bases, leaving 9 bases between them. Germline CDR1 and CDR2: ENHRY and SYGVKD. This CDR3 has 15 amino acids. Overall study findings and caveats: Repertoires were obtained only post-peak T cell response. Donors skewed white British and female; clonal diversity was possibly underestimated.

This sequence joins TRBV10-3 and TRBJ2-3; D gene uncertain. This receptor was obtained from an adult in good health. The sample in question was peripheral blood, obtained on day 0 of AZD1222 vaccination. Here the CDR3 reads CAISESRKSTDTQYF. In DNA, the CDR3 is TGTGCCATCAGTGAGTCACGAAAATCCACAGATACGCAGTATTTT.